This TCR beta chain stems from a study of OX40 agonist ivuxolimab in advanced cancers. Regarding the complete study: Ivuxolimab, which targeted the costimulatory receptor OX40 (CD134), was an agonistic, fully human IgG2 monoclonal antibody. Intravenous ivuxolimab was administered to patients every 2 weeks at six dose levels: 0.01, 0.1, 0.3, 1.5, 3 and 10 mg/kg. Among the approximately 50 dose-escalation patients, about 19 had hepatocellular carcinoma, 15 or so melanoma, 9 renal cell carcinoma and 9 head and neck cancer. In the dose-escalation cohort, 70% to 85% of patients were male, and the mean age was about 55 years, with a range of about 23 to 90. Prior anti-PD-1, anti-PD-L1 or anti-CTLA-4 therapy was permitted, and 40% to 50% of dose-escalation patients had received checkpoint inhibitors. Partial responses occurred in three dose-escalation patients: two with cutaneous melanoma and one with hepatocellular carcinoma. Peripheral TCRbeta sequencing aimed to test whether ivuxolimab altered TCR sequence diversity and caused clonal T-cell expansion. The monotherapy dose-escalation portion (N = 52 patients) of the phase I ivuxolimab trial is reported in the paper.

Remarks on this clone: Which antigen it targets is not known. Per-base qualities were not stored, and no clone one base away is much larger.

The trial excluded patients who had a history of autoimmune disease or who were on systemic immunosuppression. In every dose cohort, peripheral blood was drawn for TCR sequencing at baseline, cycle 4 day 1, and cycle 7 day 1. The samples were drawn from a first-in-human, open-label, multicenter phase I dose-escalation trial of ivuxolimab. Adults with locally advanced or metastatic melanoma, renal cell, hepatocellular, or head and neck squamous cell carcinoma were enrolled in the trial. CD4+ and CD8+ T cells were sorted separately from peripheral blood before TCR sequencing. Here is what the overall study found, with its caveats: At doses of 0.1 to 3.0 mg/kg, clonal expansion of both CD4+ and CD8+ T cells in blood was seen between baseline and week 6. After ivuxolimab, CD8+ T cells had more expanded clones than CD4+ T cells on average. The antigen specificity of the peripheral T cells that underwent clonal expansion was not determined. Low levels of normalized T-cell clonal expansion were also seen in some patients who did not respond. In the 0.1-3.0 mg/kg groups, partial responders had among the lowest normalized peripheral clonal expansion, particularly in CD8+ T cells.

The CDR3 goes from the cysteine to the phenylalanine over 12 residues. Only the CDR3 part of the read is kept: 36 bases, read in frame from the first base. Trimming leaves V shorter by 4 bases and J shorter by 14 bases, with the junction holding 7 bases beyond the gene matches. Reading the germline V gene gives CDR1 MNHNS and CDR2 SASEGT. Genomic DNA was isolated from the sorted cells so that the TCRbeta CDR3 region could be sequenced. The immunoSEQ Assay was used for sequencing of TCRbeta CDR3 regions. TCRdb retrieved this table from immuneACCESS and kept in-frame rearrangements only. Not all clones are present; in checked studies, unresolved V genes account for under half, and no reason is known for the remainder. Counted in this sample were approximately 80,000 clones; roughly 94% of them appeared once. The top ten hold around a tenth of the sample.

The chain links TRBV6-1 with TRBJ2-3, and TRBD2 matches 9 of the central bases. The TCR sequence derives from an adult with an advanced solid tumor such as melanoma, head and neck, liver or kidney cancer. The specimen comprised CD4+ or CD8+ T cells sorted from blood, sampled in a trial of the OX40 agonist ivuxolimab. The bases read TGTGCCAGCAGTGGAGCTAGCGGGGATCTGTATTTT. Its product reads: CASSGASGDLYF.